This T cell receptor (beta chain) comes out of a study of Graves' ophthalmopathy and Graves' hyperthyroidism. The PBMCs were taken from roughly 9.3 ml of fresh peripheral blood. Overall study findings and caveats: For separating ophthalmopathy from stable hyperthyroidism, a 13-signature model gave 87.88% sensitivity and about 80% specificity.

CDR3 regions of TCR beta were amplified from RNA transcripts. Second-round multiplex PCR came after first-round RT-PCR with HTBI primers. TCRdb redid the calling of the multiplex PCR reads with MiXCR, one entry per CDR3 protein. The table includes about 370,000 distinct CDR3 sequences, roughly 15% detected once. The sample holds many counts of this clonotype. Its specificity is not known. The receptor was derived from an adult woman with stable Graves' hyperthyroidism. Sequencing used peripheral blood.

CDR3 protein: CSARDLGGSNQPQHF. The CDR3 DNA reads TGCAGTGCTAGAGATTTGGGGGGGAGCAATCAGCCCCAGCATTTT. V and J are TRBV20-1 and TRBJ1-5; possible D gene TRBD1, 5 bases. The CDR3 extends over 15 amino acids. The V end was cut by 0 bases, the J end by 1 base, with 10 bases between. Germline V gene lookup returns CDR1 DFQATT and CDR2 SNEGSKA (reference sequence).